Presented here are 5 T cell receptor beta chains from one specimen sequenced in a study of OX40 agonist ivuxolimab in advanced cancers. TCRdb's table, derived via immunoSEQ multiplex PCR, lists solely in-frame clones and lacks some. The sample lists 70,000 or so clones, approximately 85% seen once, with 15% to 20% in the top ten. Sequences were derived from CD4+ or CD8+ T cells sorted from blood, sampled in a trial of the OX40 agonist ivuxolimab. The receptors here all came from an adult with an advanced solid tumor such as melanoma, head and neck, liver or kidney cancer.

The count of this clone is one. CDR3 region: CASSAVSQGTEAFF. The CDR3 DNA reads TGTGCCAGCAGCGCAGTTTCTCAGGGTACTGAAGCTTTCTTT. The rearrangement joins TRBV9 to TRBJ1-1; the D gene is possibly TRBD1 (5 bases). CDR3 length equals 14 residues. Germline V CDR1 and CDR2: SGDLS, YYNGEE. With 3 bases removed from V and 5 bases from J, the gap between germline ends came to 14 bases.

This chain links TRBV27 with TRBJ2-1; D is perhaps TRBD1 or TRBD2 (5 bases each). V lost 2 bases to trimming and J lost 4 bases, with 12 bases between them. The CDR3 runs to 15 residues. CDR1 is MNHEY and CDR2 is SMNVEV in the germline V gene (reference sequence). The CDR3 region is CASSLGGLGYNEQFF. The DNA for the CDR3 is TGTGCCAGCAGTTTAGGGGGTTTGGGTTACAATGAGCAGTTCTTC.

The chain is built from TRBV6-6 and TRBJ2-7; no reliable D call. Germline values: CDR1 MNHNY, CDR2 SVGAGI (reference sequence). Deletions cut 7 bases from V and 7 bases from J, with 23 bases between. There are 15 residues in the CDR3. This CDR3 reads CASTVGAPPTREQYF. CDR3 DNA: TGTGCCAGCACCGTAGGAGCCCCCCCTACGAGGGAGCAGTACTTC.

The CDR3 DNA sequence: TGCAGCGTTGAAGTTCCCCGGGGGTTGGACTATGGCTACACCTTC. This gives the protein CSVEVPRGLDYGYTF. V is TRBV29-1 and J is TRBJ1-2; weak D call: TRBD1 (5 bases). The CDR3 has 15 amino acids. Looked up from germline, CDR1 is SQVTM and CDR2 is ANQGSEA. V was cut by 1 base and J by 3 bases, with 15 bases left in between.

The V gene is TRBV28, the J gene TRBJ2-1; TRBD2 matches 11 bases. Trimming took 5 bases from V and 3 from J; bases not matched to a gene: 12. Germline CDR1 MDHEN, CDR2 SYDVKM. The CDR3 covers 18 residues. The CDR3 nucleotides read TGTGCCAGCAGTCCCATCCCGGGACTAGCGGAGTACTACAATGAGCAGTTCTTC. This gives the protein CASSPIPGLAEYYNEQFF.